Listed here are 3 T cell receptor beta chains from one sample, sequenced in a study of CXCR4 blockade with PD-1 therapy in pancreatic cancer. Only in-frame clones appear in the TCRdb table, and some are missing; sequencing was by immunoSEQ multiplex PCR. Recorded for this sample: six or seven clones. Their target antigens are unknown. Tumor slices 250 um thick from roughly 6mm punch biopsies were cultured without added immune-activating factors or cytokines. Here the sequenced sample was cultured tumor tissue, taken after approximately 2 days in culture. Receptor source: a human donor with pancreatic ductal adenocarcinoma.

The chain links TRBV11-3 to TRBJ2-3, with 13 bases matching TRBD2. The CDR3 runs 17 residues. CDR1 is SGHNT, CDR2 YENEEA, per germline. Unmatched junction bases numbered 7, after V lost 5 bases and J lost 2 bases. The CDR3 DNA follows: TGTGCCAGCAGCGGGGCGACTAGCGGGGGGACCACAGATACGCAGTATTTT. This encodes CASSGATSGGTTDTQYF.

The rearrangement links TRBV6-8 to TRBJ1-2, with a tentative D call TRBD1 (5 bases). CDR1 and CDR2 (germline): MNHGY, SAAAGT. V gave up 4 bases and J gave up 4 bases, with 16 bases separating them. This CDR3 comprises 15 residues. The CDR3 protein is CASSSFREPAYGYTF. CDR3 in DNA: TGTGCCAGCAGTTCCTTCAGGGAACCAGCCTATGGCTACACCTTC.

This clone was found once. The genes are TRBV12-5 and TRBJ1-1; no definite D call. The V end was cut by 6 bases, the J end by 1 base, with 12 bases between. The CDR3 totals 14 residues. Germline lookup yields CDR1 LGHNT and CDR2 FRNRAP. The CDR3 spells CASGQNIGNTEAFF. As DNA, the CDR3 is TGTGCTAGTGGCCAAAACATAGGGAACACTGAAGCTTTCTTT.